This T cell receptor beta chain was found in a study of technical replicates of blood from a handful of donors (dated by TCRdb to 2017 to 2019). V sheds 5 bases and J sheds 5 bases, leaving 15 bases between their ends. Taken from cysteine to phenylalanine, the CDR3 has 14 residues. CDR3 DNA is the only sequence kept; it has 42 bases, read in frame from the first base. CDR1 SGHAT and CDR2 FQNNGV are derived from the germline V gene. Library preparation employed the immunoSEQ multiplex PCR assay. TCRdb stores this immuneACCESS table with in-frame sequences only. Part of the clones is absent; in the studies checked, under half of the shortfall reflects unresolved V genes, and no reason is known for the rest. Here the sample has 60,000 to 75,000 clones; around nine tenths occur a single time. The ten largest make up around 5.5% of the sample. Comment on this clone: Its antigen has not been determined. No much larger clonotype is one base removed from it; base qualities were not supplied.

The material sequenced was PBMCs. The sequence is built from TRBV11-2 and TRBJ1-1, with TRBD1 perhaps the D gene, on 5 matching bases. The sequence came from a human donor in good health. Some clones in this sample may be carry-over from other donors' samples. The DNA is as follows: TGTGCCAGCAGCCCCGCCGGGGGGGGGACTGAAGCTTTCTTT. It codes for CASSPAGGGTEAFF.